This T cell receptor (beta chain) stems from a study of blood T cell repertoires in COVID-19. Study background: Samples representing acute and convalescent COVID-19 were sourced from the United States, Italy and Spain. In each case, the material was cDNA or gDNA derived from T cells, B-cell-depleted T cells, or PBMCs.

The CDR3 sequence is 13 residues long. The V end was cut by 4 bases, the J end by 5 bases, with 9 bases between. Germline V gene data show CDR1 as SGHDT and CDR2 as YYEEEE. Libraries were prepared by immunoSEQ multiplex PCR; TCRdb keeps only in-frame clonotypes and omits some of them. Here the sample spans 25,000 to 30,000 clones, about four fifths being singletons. This clonotype was sampled from an older man with active or convalescent COVID-19. Sequencing input: peripheral blood. The gene calls are TRBV5-6 and TRBJ2-2; a weak D match, TRBD2 (5 bases). For the CDR3, the DNA is TGTGCCAGCAGCGAGGGAAGAACCGGGGAGCTGTTTTTT. Its translation: CASSEGRTGELFF.